This TCR beta chain was identified during a study of post-analysis software for immune sequencing data. Comments on this clonotype: What it binds is not known.

Broader study findings: TRBV5-6, TRBV5-1 and TRBV20-1 were among four or five TRBV segments more frequent in patients than controls.

cDNA libraries of TCR beta carried unique molecular identifiers. TCRdb used MiXCR to reprocess the PCR reads, holding one entry per CDR3 protein. The sample has about 200,000 distinct CDR3 sequences, over 25% seen once; the top ten hold 3% to 3.5%. The CDR3 covers 14 residues. Germline-derived CDR1 and CDR2 are SGHRS and YFSETQ. V dropped 7 bases and J dropped 8 bases, with 21 bases sitting between them. The sample consisted of blood. This chain links TRBV5-1 with TRBJ1-2; no reliable D call. The source of this sequence is a girl between 2 and 17 years old with multiple sclerosis. CDR3 bases: TGCGCCAGCCGCCCATTAGACCCCATCGGGGGCTACACCTTC. Translation: CASRPLDPIGGYTF.